What follows are 10 T cell receptor beta chains derived from one specimen sequenced in a study of blood T cell repertoires in COVID-19 (dated by TCRdb to the early 2020s). The library came from the immunoSEQ multiplex PCR assay. The source is immuneACCESS, and TCRdb retained only in-frame sequences with V and J called. Part of the clones is not carried over; for the studies checked, unresolved V genes explain less than half of this, and the remainder is unexplained. The sample includes some 510,000 clones, with 70% to 90% observed a single time. The ten largest clonotypes hold 1.5% to 2% of the sample. Sequenced: PBMCs or T cells enriched from blood (not recorded which). These receptors originate from a woman aged 40 to 50 who had recovered from COVID-19.

This clone was seen once. The chain couples TRBV20-1 to TRBJ2-3, with D uncertain. The CDR3 is made up of 11 amino acids. CDR1 and CDR2 from the germline V gene are DFQATT and SNEGSKA (reference sequence). Between the trimmed V and J ends, which lost 1 base and 6 bases, there was a span of 5 bases. CDR3 sequence reads: CSARVRDTQYF. Written as DNA, the CDR3 is TGCAGTGCTAGAGTCAGGGATACGCAGTATTTT.

This clone turned up a few times. V is TRBV4-3 and J is TRBJ2-7, with unresolved D. V gave up 3 bases and J gave up 2 bases, with 8 bases separating them. The CDR3 covers 13 residues. In germline, CDR1 is LGHNA, CDR2 YSLEER. The CDR3 DNA sequence: TGCGCCAGCAGCCAGGGCCCGACCTACGAGCAGTACTTC. Amino acids: CASSQGPTYEQYF.

The chain uses TRBV2 and TRBJ1-2; 9 bases align to TRBD1. The germline CDR1 and CDR2 sequences are SNHLY and FYNNEI. The trim removed 8 bases at V and 0 bases at J, leaving 4 bases unmatched. The CDR3 is 14 residues long. The CDR3 region has the DNA TGTGCCAGCCACCGGGACAGGGCTAACTATGGCTACACCTTC. The encoded protein is CASHRDRANYGYTF.

This chain uses TRBV7-8 with TRBJ2-1; D perhaps matches TRBD1 (7 bases). The V end lost 5 bases, the J end lost 3 bases, and 14 bases lay between the germline ends. Germline-derived CDR1 and CDR2 are SGHVS and FQNEAQ. This CDR3 spans 15 amino acids. The CDR3 loop reads CASSPQGGVYNEQFF. CDR3 DNA sequence: TGTGCCAGCAGCCCCCAGGGGGGCGTCTACAATGAGCAGTTCTTC. The full variable domain, its missing parts supplied by reference TRBV7-8 and TRBJ2-1, is GAGVSQSPRYKVAKRGQDVALRCDPISGHVSLFWYQQALGQGPEFLTYFQNEAQLDKSGLPSDRFFAERPEGSVSTLKIQRTQQEDSAVYLCASSPQGGVYNEQFFGPGTRLTVL.

The CDR3 is CSGKEVPNTEAFF. The CDR3 DNA sequence: TGCAGCGGAAAAGAGGTCCCGAACACTGAAGCTTTCTTT. The chain has TRBV29-1 and TRBJ1-1; D not resolved. Per germline, CDR1 SQVTM and CDR2 ANQGSEA. The CDR3 length is 13 residues. V dropped 7 bases and J dropped 1 base, with 13 bases sitting between them.

The chain employs TRBV29-1 and TRBJ1-2, with 9 bases fitting TRBD1. V dropped 3 bases and J dropped 2; count of bases not matched to a gene: 7. This CDR3 region has 15 residues. Germline assignment: CDR1 SQVTM and CDR2 ANQGSEA. CDR3 DNA: TGCAGCGTTGAGGGGGGGACAGGGAAGAACTATGGCTACACCTTC. Protein sequence: CSVEGGTGKNYGYTF.

The gene calls are TRBV6-5 and TRBJ1-1; the D is unclear. V lost 6 bases to trimming and J lost 1 base, with 12 bases between them. Germline V gene sequence: CDR1 MNHEY, CDR2 SVGAGI. The CDR3 loop spans 14 amino acids. The CDR3 region is CASSSKLRNTEAFF. The CDR3 coding sequence is TGTGCCAGCAGCTCCAAGTTGAGGAACACTGAAGCTTTCTTT.

The CDR3 loop reads CATSDGQGREQYF. The CDR3 DNA reads as TGTGCCACCAGTGATGGACAGGGCCGCGAGCAGTACTTC. The genes are TRBV24-1 and TRBJ2-7, with 8 bases lining up with TRBD1. Germline loops: CDR1 KGHDR, CDR2 SFDVKD. This CDR3 comprises 13 residues. The J segment lost 6 bases and the V segment lost 3 bases, leaving 3 bases of the junction unmatched.

The chain is built from TRBV13 and TRBJ2-1, with 9 bases lining up with TRBD2. There are 16 residues in the CDR3. Losses at the gene ends were 1 base for V and 7 bases for J; bases not matched to a gene: 8. Germline lookup yields CDR1 PRHDT and CDR2 FYEKMQ (reference sequence). The CDR3: CASSLAPGLARNEQFF. The CDR3, as DNA: TGTGCCAGCAGCTTAGCCCCGGGACTAGCTAGGAATGAGCAGTTCTTC.

The CDR3 DNA sequence: TGCGCCAGCAGCCCGGGACTCGGCCTCGGCTATGGCTACACCTTC. Translating gives CASSPGLGLGYGYTF. J is TRBJ1-2 and V is TRBV4-1, with a possible D match to TRBD1 (5 bases). The V gene lost 4 bases and the J gene lost 4 bases, with 16 bases spanning the gap. The germline CDR1 and CDR2 sequences are MGHRA and YSYEKL. The CDR3 contains 15 residues.